The present T cell receptor (beta chain) was sequenced within a study of cytomegalovirus exposure and HLA in healthy donors listed by TCRdb under 2017. Regarding the study in general: According to an earlier analysis of 587 of the donors, about 179 million T cells yielded 90 million to 130 million unique TCR beta sequences and roughly 280 Gb of sequence data. About 330 gigabases of sequencing data and around 85 million unique TCR sequences made up an early release that covered approximately 620 HLA-typed donors. Along with the approximately 700-subject first cohort, a separate validation cohort of over a hundred different subjects was used. Rather than using new phenotypic data, the later analysis identified candidate immune exposures from TCR beta sequences and from how often those sequences occurred across donors. HLA typing included class I and class II loci at four-digit resolution. Donor age, sex, ethnicity and CMV serostatus were collected together with the repertoire data. Every repertoire in the discovery cohort had been generated on one and the same sequencing platform. Typing coverage differed by locus: A, B, C, DRB1 and DQB1 were typed in roughly 629-640 donors, DQA1 in 522, DPA1 in nearly 610, and DPB1 in 472. To study patterns of TCR occurrence, a later analysis re-analyzed previously published TCR beta repertoires from 500 to 850 donors and added high-resolution HLA genotyping. The study used immunosequencing to profile the T cell repertoires of 670 or so subjects and linked those repertoires to cytomegalovirus serostatus. The study was designed to test whether signatures of past pathogen exposure could be identified by cataloging public T cell receptors. Of the 300 to 450 genotyped donors, roughly 85% fell in the genetic ancestry cluster associated with self-reported Caucasian donors. Among under 450 genotyped donors of the cohort, an average of approximately 240,000 unique TCR beta nucleotide sequences were sequenced per donor, about a sixth of them non-productive. Several DR-DQ haplotypes were treated as single units for association and clustering because of strong linkage in the cohort. A later genetic analysis took genome-wide SNP genotypes for about 55% of the 666 donors and used that subset as a discovery cohort. To decide whether each TCR beta V gene segment behaved as functional or pseudogenic, an earlier analysis of 587 of the donors relied on high-throughput TCR beta sequencing. To predict cytomegalovirus infection status, the study brought together high-throughput TCR immunosequencing, statistical association of individual TCRs with disease status, and machine learning.

Comment on this clone: Its antigen is still unknown. Base qualities are not recorded, but no much larger clone differs from it by a single base.

V is pruned by 4 bases and J by 0 bases, leaving 8 bases of the junction without a gene match. The CDR3 numbers 17 residues from cysteine through phenylalanine. The only DNA kept is the CDR3, 51 bases in frame from the first base. The germline V gene encodes CDR1 MGHRA and CDR2 YSYEKL. Receptors were amplified or captured by the immunoSEQ multiplex PCR assay. For the multiplex PCR, a mixture combining 60 forward primers for TCR Vbeta segments and 13 reverse primers for TCR Jbeta segments was used. The CDR3 region of rearranged TCR beta genes was amplified from genomic DNA by a multiplex PCR assay. Amplified TCR beta libraries were sequenced as 87-base-pair reads on the Illumina HiSeq System. From the authors' description of their analysis: In a later analysis, tens of millions of unique TCR beta chains were counted across the 650 to 750 repertoires, and about 9.9 million of these chains were shared by at least two donors. To remove PCR and sequencing errors, raw reads were error-corrected and collapsed into unique sequences using a nearest-neighbor algorithm that merged closely related sequences. V, D and J gene segments were assigned by aligning CDR3 sequences to IMGT reference sequences. For a sequence to be retained, at least a six-nucleotide match to both a V gene segment and a J gene segment was required. Rearrangements were classified as productive when the CDR3 lacked stop codons and remained in frame with V and J, and all other rearrangements were classified as non-productive. Following IMGT convention, CDR3 was defined as the stretch from the second conserved V-encoded cysteine to the conserved J-encoded phenylalanine. The earlier analysis of roughly 590 of the donors excluded sequences that lacked an unambiguous match to a single V gene segment. An earlier analysis of several hundred of the donors called V segments functional above 56.7% productive rearrangements and segregating when the between-donor standard deviation exceeded 5%. A statistical classification framework was built for diagnosing cytomegalovirus status from the catalog of TCR beta chain sequences. V and J gene assignment, in a later analysis, came from comparing TCR nucleotide sequences with IMGT/GENE-DB human TR gene sequences. The TCRdist pipeline was used in a later analysis to assign CDR3 sequences and most-parsimonious VDJ recombination scenarios. A later analysis defined each TCR beta chain by its CDR3 amino acid sequence plus V-gene family, and excluded reads lacking a unique V-gene family. To address suspected cross-contamination and a sequencing artifact, a later analysis removed 450 to 700 highly shared, low-generation-probability nucleotide sequences. In a later analysis, a clonal expansion index was calculated for each public chain from normalized within-repertoire ranks of inferred template counts. In a later analysis, generation probabilities were computed with a VDJ recombination model fitted to out-of-frame rearrangements, and the resulting probabilities were checked against IGoR. In a later analysis, TCR-TCR, TCR-HLA and TCR-CMV co-occurrence was scored with hypergeometric tests, and a repertoire-size bias correction was applied to TCR pairs. In a later analysis, false discovery rates were estimated by permuting HLA or CMV assignments 20 times. In a later analysis, co-occurring TCRs were grouped using DBSCAN, and TCRdist sequence similarity was added for clustering within HLA-allele-positive subsets. Co-occurrence clustering excluded repertoires with fewer than 30,000 or more than 120,000 public chains, plus five with anomalous nucleotide sharing. TCRdb re-hosts the immuneACCESS table, in-frame sequences only. Its copies lack some clones; in the studies checked, an unresolved V gene accounts for under half of them, and the cause for the rest is not known. The V and J calls and clone size come from that table; D and trimming were worked out from the DNA. Across this sample there are roughly 110,000 clones, with about 75% seen only once. The ten largest clones add up to more than 2% of the sample.

The cohort comprised under 700 healthy bone marrow donors. All cohort members were sampled while nominally healthy, although unrecorded immune exposures were likely present. The donor tested CMV seronegative and was one of the 352 seronegative cohort members. A peripheral blood sample was collected from each donor, and TCR beta sequencing was performed on peripheral blood mononuclear cells. Genomic DNA extraction from the blood cell samples was performed with the Qiagen DNeasy Blood Extraction Kit. The full study reports these points: Most CMV-associated TCR beta chains appeared to be HLA-restricted in a later analysis, and the HLA associations seemed to be driven largely by CMV exposure. The earlier analysis of some 540 of the donors excluded 15 to 20 rarely observed V segments, including chromosome 9 orphons, because counts were too low. In an earlier analysis of about 600 of the donors, most TCR beta V segments appeared in productive rearrangements about 90% or about 30% of the time, broadly matching IMGT annotations. When HLA alleles, especially DR and DQ, strongly co-occurred, attributing TCR associations to individual alleles was difficult. HLA typing was unavailable for some donors at each locus, so association tests used only the typed subset. According to the authors, the approach could potentially be generalized to other disease states and immunological phenotypes. In a later analysis, HLA-associated TCR beta chains were found to be more clonally expanded and to have lower generation probabilities than equally common non-associated chains. A further reported finding was that TCR beta sequences accurately predicted the HLA-A and HLA-B alleles for most subjects in the first cohort. The 87-base-pair reads could not distinguish some IMGT-functional V segments, including TRBV6-2 and TRBV6-3, so those segments were excluded. Roughly uniform sequencing depth across donors was assumed in presence/absence analyses, although this assumption may not hold. A few of the identified cytomegalovirus-associated TCR beta chains were confirmed in vitro to be specific for cytomegalovirus antigens. Only TCR beta chains were sequenced in this cohort, and the absence of alpha or paired-chain data limited detectable features. While some public TCRs were present in many individuals, most TCR sequences turned up only very rarely across donors. A later genetic analysis associated a missense DCLRE1C variant with V-gene and J-gene trimming of TCR beta chains, and an independent cohort replicated the association. A later analysis reported that several top co-occurrence clusters appeared linked to parvovirus B19, influenza, CMV and Epstein-Barr virus. In a later genetic analysis, fewer N-insertions in productive TCRs were reported among donors in an Asian-associated ancestry cluster than the roughly 700-donor mean. In a later analysis, around 17,000 TCR beta sequences were associated with specific HLA alleles at a false discovery rate of 0.05. CMV serostatus was the only immune exposure information available for the cohort. The classifier was reported to diagnose cytomegalovirus status with high specificity and sensitivity in both the original cohort and the validation cohort. In the study, some 160 TCR beta chains were listed as associated with cytomegalovirus. The sequencing pipeline was judged likely to have produced a cluster of highly shared sequence variants as a technical artifact. A later analysis found that TCR association rates varied across HLA loci, with DRB1 alleles showing the most associated TCRs and HLA-C alleles the fewest. Linkage disequilibrium might explain the correlated functional status among segregating V segments, but an unknown experimental factor could not be excluded.

This receptor was taken from a man in his forties or fifties in good health and CMV-seronegative. Here the chain combines TRBV4-1 and TRBJ1-5, with 8 bases matching TRBD1. The source material was PBMCs. The nucleotide sequence reads as follows: TGCGCCAGCAGCCTCGGACAGGGCCCGGATAGCAATCAGCCCCAGCATTTT. Translated, it gives CASSLGQGPDSNQPQHF.